This T cell receptor beta chain was recovered during a study of blood T cells in healthy people across ages. Study results and limitations: Long-lived donors had more naive CD4+ cells and higher diversity than aged donors. Per million T cells, TCR beta diversity dropped roughly linearly as age increased.

A second PCR of roughly 6 to 12 cycles used a sample-barcoded 5' primer and a J-beta primer mix. Via MiXCR, TCRdb re-called the 5' RACE reads, giving one row per CDR3 protein. The sample carries some 670,000 distinct CDR3 sequences, over 40% recorded once. CDR3 size: 16 residues. Per the germline V gene, CDR1 is SGHAT and CDR2 is FQDESV (reference sequence). To note about this clonotype: Its antigen is undetermined. Its ends do not fully match the called genes, so a read error is possible.

In terms of origin and age, donors were healthy Caucasian individuals from Russia aged roughly 6 to 100. Extraction of total RNA produced a minimum of 5 micrograms from each sample. This receptor was identified in a woman older than 75 in good health. The sample was blood. The chain combines TRBV11-1 with TRBJ2-1; 8 nucleotides match TRBD2. CDR3 sequence: CASSLGIAGLYNEQFF. The CDR3 nucleotides are TGTGCCAGCAGCTTAGGTATAGCGGGACTCTACAATGAACAGTTCTTC.